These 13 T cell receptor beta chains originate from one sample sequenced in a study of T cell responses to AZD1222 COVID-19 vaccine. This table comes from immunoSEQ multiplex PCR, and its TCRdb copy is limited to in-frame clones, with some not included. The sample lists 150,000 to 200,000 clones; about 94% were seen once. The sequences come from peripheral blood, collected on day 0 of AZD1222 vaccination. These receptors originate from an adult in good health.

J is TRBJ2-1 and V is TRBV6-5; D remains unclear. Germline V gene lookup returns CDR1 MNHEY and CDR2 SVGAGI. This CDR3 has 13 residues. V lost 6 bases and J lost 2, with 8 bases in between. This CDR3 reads CASSPLPYNEQFF. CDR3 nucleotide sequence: TGTGCCAGCAGCCCCTTACCCTACAATGAGCAGTTCTTC.

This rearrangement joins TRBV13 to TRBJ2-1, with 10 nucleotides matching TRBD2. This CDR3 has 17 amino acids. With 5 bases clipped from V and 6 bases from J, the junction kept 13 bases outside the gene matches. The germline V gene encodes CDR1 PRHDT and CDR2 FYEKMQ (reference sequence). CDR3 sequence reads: CASSPPHPGTSVNEQFF. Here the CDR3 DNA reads TGTGCCAGCAGCCCACCACACCCCGGGACTAGCGTCAATGAGCAGTTCTTC.

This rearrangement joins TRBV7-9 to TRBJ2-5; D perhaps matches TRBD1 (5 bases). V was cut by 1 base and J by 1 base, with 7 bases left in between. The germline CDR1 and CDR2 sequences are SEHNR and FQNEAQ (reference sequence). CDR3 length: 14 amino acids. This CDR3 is CASSLVQGQETQYF. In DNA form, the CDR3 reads TGTGCCAGCAGCTTAGTGCAGGGCCAAGAGACCCAGTACTTC.

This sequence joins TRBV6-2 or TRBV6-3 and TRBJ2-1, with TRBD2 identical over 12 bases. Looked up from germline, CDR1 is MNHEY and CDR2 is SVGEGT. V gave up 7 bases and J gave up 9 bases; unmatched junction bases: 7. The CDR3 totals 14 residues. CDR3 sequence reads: CASTPGLAGFEQFF. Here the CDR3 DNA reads TGTGCCAGCACCCCCGGACTAGCGGGATTTGAGCAGTTCTTC.

CDR3 sequence (DNA): TGTGCCAGCAGCTTAGGGGCCACTCAGCCCCAGCATTTT. This translates into CASSLGATQPQHF. V gene TRBV11-2 combines with J gene TRBJ1-5; D is undetermined. CDR3 length equals 13 residues. V shed 1 base and J shed 6 bases, with 7 bases lying between them. CDR1 SGHAT and CDR2 FQNNGV come from the germline V gene.

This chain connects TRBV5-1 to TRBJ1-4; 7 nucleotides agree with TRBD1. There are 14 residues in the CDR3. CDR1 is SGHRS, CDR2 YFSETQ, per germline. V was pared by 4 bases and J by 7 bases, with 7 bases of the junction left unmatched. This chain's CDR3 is CASSTTGYSEKLFF. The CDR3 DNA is TGCGCCAGCAGCACGACAGGGTATAGTGAAAAACTGTTTTTT.

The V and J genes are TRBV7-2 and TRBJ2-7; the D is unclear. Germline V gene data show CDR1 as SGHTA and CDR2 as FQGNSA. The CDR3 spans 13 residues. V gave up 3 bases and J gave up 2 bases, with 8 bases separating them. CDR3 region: CASSFRITYEQYF. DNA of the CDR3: TGTGCCAGCAGCTTCAGAATTACCTACGAGCAGTACTTC.

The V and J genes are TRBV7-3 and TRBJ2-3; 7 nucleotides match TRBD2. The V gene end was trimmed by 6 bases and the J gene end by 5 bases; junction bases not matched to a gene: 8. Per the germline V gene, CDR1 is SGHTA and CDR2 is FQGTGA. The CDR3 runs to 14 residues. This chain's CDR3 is CASSPGVAGDTQYF. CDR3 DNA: TGTGCCAGCAGTCCCGGGGTAGCGGGAGATACGCAGTATTTT.

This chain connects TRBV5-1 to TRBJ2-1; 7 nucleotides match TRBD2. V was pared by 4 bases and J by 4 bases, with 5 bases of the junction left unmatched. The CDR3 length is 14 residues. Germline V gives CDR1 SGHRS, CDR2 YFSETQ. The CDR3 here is CASSSLADYNEQFF. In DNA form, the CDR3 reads TGCGCCAGCAGCAGTCTAGCGGATTACAATGAGCAGTTCTTC.

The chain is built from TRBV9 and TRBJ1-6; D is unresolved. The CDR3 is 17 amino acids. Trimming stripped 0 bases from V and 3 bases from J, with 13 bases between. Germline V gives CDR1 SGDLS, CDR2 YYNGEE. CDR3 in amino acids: CASSVAGGDDYNSPLHF. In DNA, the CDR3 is TGTGCCAGCAGCGTAGCTGGCGGTGACGACTATAATTCACCCCTCCACTTT.

The DNA of the CDR3 is TGTGCCAGCAGTTTGGGTAGGGTGGATACGCAGTATTTT. It specifies CASSLGRVDTQYF. The chain joins TRBV28 to TRBJ2-3; D is uncertain. The ends were cut back, 3 bases at V and 6 bases at J, with 10 bases in the middle. Germline V gene lookup returns CDR1 MDHEN and CDR2 SYDVKM. CDR3 length: 13 residues.

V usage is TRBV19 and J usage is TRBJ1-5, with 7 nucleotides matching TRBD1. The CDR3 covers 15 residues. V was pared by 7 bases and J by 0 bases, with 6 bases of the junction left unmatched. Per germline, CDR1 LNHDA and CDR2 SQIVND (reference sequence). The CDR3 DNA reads TGTGCCAGTAAAGACAGGGCTAATAGCAATCAGCCCCAGCATTTT. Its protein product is CASKDRANSNQPQHF.

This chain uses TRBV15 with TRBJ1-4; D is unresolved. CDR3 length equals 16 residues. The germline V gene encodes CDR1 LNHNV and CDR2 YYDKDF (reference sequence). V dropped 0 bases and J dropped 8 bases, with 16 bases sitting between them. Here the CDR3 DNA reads TGTGCCACCAGCAGAGAATATCCCGGAGGCGGCGAAAAACTGTTTTTT. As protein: CATSREYPGGGEKLFF.